The rows below give T cell receptor beta chains drawn from one sample of a study of T cell responses to AZD1222 COVID-19 vaccine. Measured with immunoSEQ multiplex PCR; TCRdb has only the in-frame clones, and not every one. Seen here are 100,000 to 150,000 clones, 80% to 90% observed once, and the top ten hold roughly 1.5%. This specimen was peripheral blood, taken on day 0 of AZD1222 vaccination. The source of these receptors is an adult in good health. Each CDR3 is given with its conserved first and last residue. A D gene is named only where the DNA matches it firmly. Clone size is stated in some rows and not others, as once, few, many or a class when expanded.

once	TRBV3-1/TRBV3-2	TRBJ1-2	.	CASSQQETGYTF	TGTGCCAGCAGCCAACAAGAAACTGGCTACACCTTC
.	TRBV12-3/TRBV12-4	TRBJ1-1	.	CASSSGLNTEAFF	TGTGCCAGCAGTTCGGGATTGAACACTGAAGCTTTCTTT
.	TRBV19	TRBJ2-1	.	CASSIQWNEQFF	TGTGCCAGTAGTATACAGTGGAATGAGCAGTTCTTC
once	TRBV7-9	TRBJ1-1	.	CASSPPRGFGYRLNTEAFF	TGTGCCAGCAGCCCGCCTCGCGGATTCGGTTACAGATTGAACACTGAAGCTTTCTTT
.	TRBV9	TRBJ2-7	.	CASSEDTGMSEQYF	TGTGCCAGCAGCGAGGACACAGGAATGAGCGAGCAGTACTTC
.	TRBV5-4	TRBJ1-1	.	CASSPVSGNTEAFF	TGTGCCAGCAGCCCGGTCAGCGGGAACACTGAAGCTTTCTTT
.	TRBV5-5	TRBJ1-6	.	CASSPQRITNSPLHF	TGTGCCAGCAGCCCCCAAAGGATCACTAATTCACCCCTCCACTTT
few	TRBV4-3	TRBJ2-2	.	CASSQDNFYTGELFF	TGCGCCAGCAGCCAAGATAACTTTTACACCGGGGAGCTGTTTTTT
.	TRBV28	TRBJ2-7	TRBD2	CASSLDSGRAYEQYF	TGTGCCAGCAGTTTAGACAGCGGGAGGGCCTACGAGCAGTACTTC
.	TRBV19	TRBJ2-7	.	CASSPGIGYEQYF	TGTGCCAGTAGTCCGGGCATTGGCTACGAGCAGTACTTC
once	TRBV4-1	TRBJ2-3	TRBD2	CASSLGTSGVGDTQYF	TGCGCCAGCAGCTTAGGGACTAGCGGGGTCGGAGATACGCAGTATTTT
once	TRBV5-1	TRBJ2-7	TRBD1	CASSTGTASYEQYF	TGCGCCAGCTCTACCGGGACAGCCTCCTACGAGCAGTACTTC
.	TRBV10-3	TRBJ1-5	.	CAISEGDSNQPQHF	TGTGCCATCAGTGAGGGGGATAGCAATCAGCCCCAGCATTTT
.	TRBV19	TRBJ2-7	.	CASSALGGYEQYF	TGTGCCAGTAGCGCCCTGGGGGGCTACGAGCAGTACTTC
.	TRBV27	TRBJ2-7	TRBD1	CASSIGGVASYEQYF	TGTGCCAGCAGCATAGGGGGCGTCGCGTCCTACGAGCAGTACTTC
.	TRBV6-6	TRBJ2-7	TRBD2	CASSGGVFSYAEQYF	TGTGCCAGCAGTGGGGGGGTTTTCTCCTACGCCGAGCAGTACTTC
.	TRBV9	TRBJ2-1	TRBD2	CASSPDIGGSGRGEQFF	TGTGCCAGCAGCCCAGATATCGGTGGTAGCGGGAGGGGTGAGCAGTTCTTC
.	TRBV6-5	TRBJ1-4	TRBD1	CASRLNRGRGEKLFF	TGTGCCAGCAGACTAAACAGGGGCCGGGGTGAAAAACTGTTTTTT
.	TRBV7-7	TRBJ2-7	TRBD2	CASSPLAGGSYEQYF	TGTGCCAGCAGTCCCCTAGCGGGCGGTTCCTACGAGCAGTACTTC
.	TRBV28	TRBJ1-2	.	CASSGPNYGYTF	TGTGCCAGCAGTGGGCCCAACTATGGCTACACCTTC
.	TRBV19	TRBJ2-3	.	CASSLSATDTQYF	TGTGCCAGTAGTTTGTCGGCGACAGATACGCAGTATTTT
.	TRBV18	TRBJ2-1	TRBD1	CASSPRGRGLGYEQFF	TGTGCCAGCTCACCGAGGGGGCGCGGATTAGGCTATGAGCAGTTCTTC
.	TRBV11-3	TRBJ1-6	.	CASSLGANSPLHF	TGTGCCAGCAGCTTGGGGGCCAATTCACCCCTCCACTTT
few	TRBV9	TRBJ1-2	.	CASSVELDTSYGYTF	TGTGCCAGCAGCGTTGAACTGGACACTAGCTATGGCTACACCTTC
.	TRBV19	TRBJ2-7	.	CASSIGGTTYEQYF	TGTGCCAGTAGTATAGGCGGGACAACCTACGAGCAGTACTTC
.	TRBV18	TRBJ1-2	.	CASSPRQGTAYGYTF	TGTGCCAGCTCACCACGCCAGGGGACGGCCTATGGCTACACCTTC
.	TRBV27	TRBJ2-2	TRBD1	CASSSIPGQDRTGELFF	TGTGCCAGCAGTTCGATCCCGGGACAGGACCGCACCGGGGAGCTGTTTTTT
.	TRBV3-1/TRBV3-2	TRBJ1-2	TRBD1	CASSQGDSYGYTF	TGTGCCAGCAGCCAAGGGGACAGCTATGGCTACACCTTC
.	TRBV27	TRBJ1-5	.	CASSLGQWNQPQHF	TGTGCCAGCAGTTTAGGCCAGTGGAATCAGCCCCAGCATTTT
.	TRBV19	TRBJ2-5	.	CASSTTRKETQYF	TGTGCCAGTAGCACGACTAGAAAGGAGACCCAGTACTTC
.	TRBV7-2	TRBJ1-1	.	CASSLSGRGNTEAFF	TGTGCCAGCAGCTTAAGCGGACGGGGGAACACTGAAGCTTTCTTT
.	TRBV10-3	TRBJ2-3	TRBD2	CAISELAGQTDTQYF	TGTGCCATCAGTGAGCTAGCGGGACAAACAGATACGCAGTATTTT
.	TRBV3-1/TRBV3-2	TRBJ2-7	.	CASSQAARPPYEQYF	TGTGCCAGCAGCCAAGCGGCCCGGCCACCCTACGAGCAGTACTTC
.	TRBV3-1/TRBV3-2	TRBJ2-7	TRBD1	CASSRRDRGLYEQYF	TGTGCCAGCAGCCGCCGGGACAGGGGGCTCTACGAGCAGTACTTC
.	TRBV29-1	TRBJ1-1	.	CSVPVNTEAFF	TGCAGCGTTCCCGTGAACACTGAAGCTTTCTTT
.	TRBV20-1	TRBJ1-1	.	CSASRAEAFF	TGCAGTGCTAGCCGCGCTGAAGCTTTCTTT
few	TRBV4-1	TRBJ2-7	TRBD2	CASSQGGLAGTYEQYF	TGCGCCAGCAGCCAAGGGGGACTAGCGGGTACCTACGAGCAGTACTTC
.	TRBV19	TRBJ2-1	TRBD2	CASKLGSGSKDEQFF	TGTGCCAGTAAACTAGGTAGCGGGAGCAAGGATGAGCAGTTCTTC
few	TRBV5-6	TRBJ1-1	.	CASSLWAGHTEAFF	TGTGCCAGCAGTTTGTGGGCAGGTCACACTGAAGCTTTCTTT
.	TRBV5-1	TRBJ1-1	.	CASTPPRIGGHTEAFF	TGCGCCAGCACCCCCCCGCGGATAGGGGGACACACTGAAGCTTTCTTT
few	TRBV2	TRBJ1-2	.	CASSEQGTINYGYTF	TGTGCCAGCAGTGAACAGGGTACCATTAACTATGGCTACACCTTC
.	TRBV4-2	TRBJ2-7	.	CASSQDLRNREQYF	TGTGCCAGCAGCCAAGATCTCCGGAATAGGGAGCAGTACTTC
.	TRBV29-1	TRBJ1-5	.	CSVGARDQPQHF	TGCAGCGTTGGGGCTCGGGATCAGCCCCAGCATTTT
few	TRBV27	TRBJ2-1	.	CASSPRFELPSSYNEQFF	TGTGCCAGCAGTCCCCGCTTTGAGCTACCAAGCTCCTACAATGAGCAGTTCTTC
.	TRBV27	TRBJ1-1	TRBD1	CASSLSVQGGGTEAFF	TGTGCCAGCAGTTTATCGGTCCAGGGGGGGGGCACTGAAGCTTTCTTT
.	TRBV3-1/TRBV3-2	TRBJ1-4	.	CASSPLADWGSTNEKLFF	TGTGCCAGCAGCCCTCTGGCGGACTGGGGGAGTACTAATGAAAAACTGTTTTTT